These 3 T cell receptor beta chains came from one sample sequenced in a study of blood T cell repertoires in COVID-19. The method was immunoSEQ multiplex PCR; TCRdb's version includes in-frame clones alone and lacks a portion of them. The data contain over 85,000 clones, about 82% of them singletons. Source material: peripheral blood. Receptors originate from a man aged 50-60 years with acute or convalescent COVID-19.

V usage is TRBV27 and J usage is TRBJ2-7, with D maybe TRBD1 (5 bases). In germline, CDR1 is MNHEY, CDR2 SMNVEV (reference sequence). The CDR3 length is 12 residues. Trimming removed 2 bases at V and 3 bases at J, with 5 bases between. The CDR3 nucleotides are TGTGCCAGCAGTTTACAGGGCTACGAGCAGTACTTC. Protein sequence: CASSLQGYEQYF.

This clone was observed a single time. The rearrangement uses TRBV5-1 and TRBJ2-2; a possible D gene is TRBD2 (5 bases). Germline CDR1 and CDR2: SGHRS and YFSETQ. V was trimmed by 5 bases and J by 2 bases, leaving 19 bases between them. The CDR3 runs 17 residues. The CDR3 DNA is TGCGCCAGCAGTCTATGGGCCCCCCGGGGAAACACCGGGGAGCTGTTTTTT. It is translated as CASSLWAPRGNTGELFF.

The chain carries TRBV4-3 and TRBJ2-7; 8 bases fit TRBD2. The CDR3 covers 13 residues. V shed 2 bases and J 3 bases; nucleotides not matched to a gene: 0. CDR1 is LGHNA and CDR2 is YSLEER in the germline V gene. CDR3: CASSQTSGYEQYF. CDR3 nucleotides: TGCGCCAGCAGCCAAACTAGCGGCTACGAGCAGTACTTC.